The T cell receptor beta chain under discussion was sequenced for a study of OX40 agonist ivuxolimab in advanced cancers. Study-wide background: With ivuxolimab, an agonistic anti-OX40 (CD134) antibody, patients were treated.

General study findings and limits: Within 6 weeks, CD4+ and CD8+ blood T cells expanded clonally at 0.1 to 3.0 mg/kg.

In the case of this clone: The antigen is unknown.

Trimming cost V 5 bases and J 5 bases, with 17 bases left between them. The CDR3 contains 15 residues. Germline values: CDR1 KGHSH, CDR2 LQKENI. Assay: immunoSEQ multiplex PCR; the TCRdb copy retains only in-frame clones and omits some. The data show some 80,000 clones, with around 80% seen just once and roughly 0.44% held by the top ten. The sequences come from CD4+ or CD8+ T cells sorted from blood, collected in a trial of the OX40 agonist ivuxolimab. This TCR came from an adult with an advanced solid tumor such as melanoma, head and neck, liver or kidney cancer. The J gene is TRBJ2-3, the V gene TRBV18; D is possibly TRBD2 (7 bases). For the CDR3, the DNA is TGTGCCAGCTCATCGGGGGCCGGGAGGCAAGATACGCAGTATTTT. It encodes CASSSGAGRQDTQYF.